This passage covers 17 T cell receptor beta chains from one sample sequenced in a study of cytomegalovirus exposure and HLA in healthy donors. The study ran its PCR with 60 Vbeta and 13 Jbeta primers. Data came from immunoSEQ multiplex PCR; TCRdb stores just in-frame clones and leaves some out. This sample carries about 140,000 clones, more than 70% of them seen once, and the ten largest clones take over 2%. Sequences were obtained from PBMCs. The receptor set was obtained from a man aged 50-59 years in good health and CMV-seronegative.

V usage is TRBV14 and J usage is TRBJ1-1; unclear D gene. The CDR3 totals 14 residues. Between the trimmed V and J ends, which lost 5 bases and 0 bases, there was a span of 10 bases. Germline CDR1 and CDR2: SGHDN and FVKESK. The CDR3 region is CASSAVHMNTEAFF. As DNA, the CDR3 is TGTGCCAGCAGCGCCGTCCACATGAACACTGAAGCTTTCTTT.

The chain uses TRBV6-4 and TRBJ2-1, with 9 nucleotides matching TRBD2. The CDR3 loop spans 14 amino acids. Germline V gives CDR1 MRHNA, CDR2 SNTAGT. The V and J ends lost 2 bases and 9 bases, in that order; junction bases with no gene match: 5. CDR3 sequence (DNA): TGTGCCAGCAGTGACGGCGGGGGGGCAGGTGAGCAGTTCTTC. Encoded protein: CASSDGGGAGEQFF.

This chain uses TRBV5-1 with TRBJ1-1; no reliable D call. Germline CDR1 is SGHRS and CDR2 is YFSETQ. CDR3 size: 13 residues. The germline V and J ends were trimmed by 0 bases and 10 bases, with 13 bases remaining between them. The CDR3 is CASSLVRERVAFF. The CDR3 DNA reads as TGCGCCAGCAGCTTGGTGAGAGAGCGGGTAGCTTTCTTT.

This clone occurred a few times. The chain has TRBV30 and TRBJ2-1, with TRBD2 identical over 8 bases. Losses at the gene ends were 4 bases for V and 3 bases for J; bases not matched to a gene: 5. This CDR3 has 14 residues. Germline values: CDR1 GTSNPN, CDR2 SVGIG (reference sequence). DNA for the CDR3: TGTGCCTGGACCCGGGGGGGTCACTACAATGAGCAGTTCTTC. Translation: CAWTRGGHYNEQFF.

The chain links TRBV7-3 to TRBJ2-1; a weak D match, TRBD2 (5 bases). Looked up from germline, CDR1 is SGHTA and CDR2 is FQGTGA. The CDR3 length is 15 residues. The ends were cut back, 0 bases at V and 6 bases at J, with 12 bases in the middle. The CDR3 region is CASSLTRAALNEQFF. The CDR3, as DNA: TGTGCCAGCAGCTTAACGCGAGCGGCCCTCAATGAGCAGTTCTTC.

The rearrangement joins TRBV5-1 to TRBJ1-2, with TRBD1 matching 7 bases. Germline trimming cut 4 bases from V and 6 bases from J; bases unmatched to any gene: 6. Germline V gene sequence: CDR1 SGHRS, CDR2 YFSETQ. The CDR3 is made up of 13 amino acids. The DNA of the CDR3 is TGCGCCAGCAGCCCCATCCAGGGGGATGGCTACACCTTC. It specifies CASSPIQGDGYTF.

This chain joins TRBV7-8 and TRBJ2-7, with D possibly matching TRBD1 (5 bases). Trimming removed 5 bases at V and 5 bases at J, with 10 bases between. Germline CDR1 reads SGHVS; CDR2 reads FQNEAQ. This CDR3 spans 12 amino acids. CDR3 residues: CASSPQGHEQYF. Here the CDR3 DNA reads TGTGCCAGCAGCCCTCAGGGCCACGAGCAGTACTTC.

The genes are TRBV5-1 and TRBJ2-5; 9 bases agree with TRBD2. V lost 5 bases, J lost 5 bases, and 10 bases stayed unmatched. This CDR3 spans 15 amino acids. The germline CDR1 and CDR2 sequences are SGHRS and YFSETQ. The CDR3 sequence is CASSLGGLARETQYF. The DNA of the CDR3 is TGCGCCAGCAGTTTAGGGGGACTAGCACGGGAGACCCAGTACTTC.

This chain connects TRBV27 to TRBJ2-1; 11 nucleotides align to TRBD2. CDR3 length: 15 residues. With 3 bases clipped from V and 5 bases from J, the junction kept 3 bases outside the gene matches. Germline loops: CDR1 MNHEY, CDR2 SMNVEV (reference sequence). The CDR3 here is CASSFGTSGNNEQFF. CDR3 nucleotides: TGTGCCAGCAGTTTCGGGACTAGCGGTAACAATGAGCAGTTCTTC.

This chain uses TRBV30 with TRBJ1-4; D not resolved. The CDR3 has 13 residues. Trimming removed 7 bases from V and 0 bases from J, with 9 bases in between. Germline V gene sequence: CDR1 GTSNPN, CDR2 SVGIG (reference sequence). In DNA form, the CDR3 reads TGTGCCTCCACGGCGGCAACTAATGAAAAACTGTTTTTT. The encoded protein is CASTAATNEKLFF.

This rearrangement joins TRBV12-5 to TRBJ1-1; maybe TRBD1 (6 bases). V was cut by 7 bases and J by 6 bases, with 15 bases left in between. Germline values: CDR1 LGHNT, CDR2 FRNRAP. The CDR3 has 13 residues. Here the CDR3 DNA reads TGTGCTAGTGCTTCACAGGGCCCCCCTGAAGCTTTCTTT. Amino acids: CASASQGPPEAFF.

The rearrangement uses TRBV7-3 and TRBJ1-2; no clear D gene. CDR3 length equals 15 residues. The V end was cut by 5 bases, the J end by 13 bases, with 26 bases between. The germline V gene encodes CDR1 SGHTA and CDR2 FQGTGA. This CDR3 is CASSPGGGLLHPITF. CDR3 sequence (DNA): TGTGCCAGCAGCCCAGGTGGCGGACTCCTACATCCCATCACCTTC.

This clone was counted once. The rearrangement joins TRBV7-3 to TRBJ2-7, with 8 bases that match TRBD1. The V and J ends lost 2 bases and 6 bases, in that order; junction bases with no gene match: 3. Germline lookup yields CDR1 SGHTA and CDR2 FQGTGA. The CDR3 extends over 13 amino acids. CDR3 protein: CASSLGQGAEQYF. The CDR3 nucleotides are TGTGCCAGCAGCTTAGGACAGGGTGCCGAGCAGTACTTC.

The chain recombines TRBV28 with TRBJ1-2, with 9 bases lining up with TRBD1. The CDR3 runs to 16 residues. The ends lost 2 bases at V and 6 bases at J; junction bases unmatched: 10. Germline V gives CDR1 MDHEN, CDR2 SYDVKM. In nucleotides, the CDR3 is TGTGCCAGCAGTTTACCCGGGACAGGGAGGGGGAATGGCTACACCTTC. This sequence encodes CASSLPGTGRGNGYTF.

V gene TRBV5-3 combines with J gene TRBJ2-3, with TRBD2 matching over 16 bases. TRBV5-3 is marked as an open reading frame, function uncertain. After removal of 4 bases from V and 2 bases from J, the junction contained 7 bases not matched to a gene. This CDR3 region has 18 residues. Written as DNA, the CDR3 is TGTGCCAGAAGCCCGGGACTAGCGGGAGGGGACAACACAGATACGCAGTATTTT. Residues: CARSPGLAGGDNTDTQYF.

The chain combines TRBV5-8 with TRBJ1-1; weak D call: TRBD1 (5 bases). The CDR3 length is 15 residues. The germline V gene encodes CDR1 SGHTS and CDR2 YDEGEE. V was shortened by 4 bases and J by 1 base, with 14 bases between the two germline ends. CDR3 DNA sequence: TGTGCCAGCAGCCCTGGACGGCAGGGGAACACTGAAGCTTTCTTT. It codes for CASSPGRQGNTEAFF.

The chain has TRBV7-6 and TRBJ1-5, with D tentatively TRBD1 (6 bases). The ends were cut back, 3 bases at V and 0 bases at J, with 9 bases in the middle. Per germline, CDR1 SGHVS and CDR2 FNYEAQ. The CDR3 sequence is 15 residues long. The CDR3 loop reads CASSFRTASNQPQHF. The CDR3 DNA reads TGTGCCAGCAGCTTTCGGACAGCTAGCAATCAGCCCCAGCATTTT.